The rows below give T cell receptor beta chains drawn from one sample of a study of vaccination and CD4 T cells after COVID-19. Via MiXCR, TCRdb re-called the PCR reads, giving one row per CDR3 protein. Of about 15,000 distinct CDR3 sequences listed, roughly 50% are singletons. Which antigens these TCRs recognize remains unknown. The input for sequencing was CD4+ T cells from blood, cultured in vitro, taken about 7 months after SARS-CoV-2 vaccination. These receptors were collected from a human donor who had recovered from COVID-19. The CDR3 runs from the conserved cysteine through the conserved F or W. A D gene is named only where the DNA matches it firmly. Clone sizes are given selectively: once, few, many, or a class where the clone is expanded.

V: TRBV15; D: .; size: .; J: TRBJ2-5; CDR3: CATSREHGQETQYF; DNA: TGTGCCACCAGCAGAGAACACGGCCAAGAGACCCAGTACTTC
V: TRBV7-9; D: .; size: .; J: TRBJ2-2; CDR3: CASSQGSAGELFF; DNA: TGTGCCAGCAGCCAGGGTTCTGCCGGGGAGCTGTTTTTT
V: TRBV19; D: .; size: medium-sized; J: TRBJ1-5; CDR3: CASSIIGLKPNQPQHF; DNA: TGTGCCAGTAGTATAATAGGGCTGAAGCCCAATCAGCCCCAGCATTTT
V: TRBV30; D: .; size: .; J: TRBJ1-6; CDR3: CAWSRLGVSTNSYNSPLHF; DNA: TGTGCCTGGAGCCGGCTCGGGGTATCGACGAACTCCTATAATTCACCCCTCCACTTT
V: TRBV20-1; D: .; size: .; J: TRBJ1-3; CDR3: CSAQTTSGNTIYF; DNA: TGCAGTGCTCAGACAACCTCTGGAAACACCATATATTTT
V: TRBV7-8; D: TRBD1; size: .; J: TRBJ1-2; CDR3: CASSRGTGGDGYTF; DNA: TGTGCCAGCAGCCGGGGGACAGGGGGTGATGGCTACACCTTC
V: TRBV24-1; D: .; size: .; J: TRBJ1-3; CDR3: CATSAPEDGGNTIYF; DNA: TGTGCCACCAGTGCTCCCGAGGATGGTGGAAACACCATATATTTT
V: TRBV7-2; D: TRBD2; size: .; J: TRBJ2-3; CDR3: CASSSRLAGGQSQYF; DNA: TGTGCCAGCAGCTCCCGACTAGCGGGGGGGCAGTCGCAGTATTTT
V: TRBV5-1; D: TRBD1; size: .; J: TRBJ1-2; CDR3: CASSFDRGDYGYTF; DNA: TGCGCCAGCAGCTTTGACAGGGGTGACTATGGCTACACCTTC
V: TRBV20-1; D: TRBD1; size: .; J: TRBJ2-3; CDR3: CSARTGSTDTQYF; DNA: TGCAGTGCCAGGACAGGGAGCACAGATACGCAGTATTTT
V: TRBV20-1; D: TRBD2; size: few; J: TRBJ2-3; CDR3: CSVPRGRAADTQYF; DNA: TGCAGTGTACCCCGCGGGAGGGCCGCGGATACGCAGTATTTT
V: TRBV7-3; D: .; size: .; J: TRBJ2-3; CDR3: CASSLLGPITDTQYF; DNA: TGTGCCAGCAGCTTATTAGGGCCTATCACAGATACGCAGTATTTT
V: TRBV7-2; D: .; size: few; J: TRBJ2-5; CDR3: CASSLVAAAETQYF; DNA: TGTGCCAGCAGCTTAGTTGCGGCAGCGGAGACCCAGTACTTC
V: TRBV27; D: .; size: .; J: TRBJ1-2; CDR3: CASSPGLGLLGYTF; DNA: TGTGCCAGCAGTCCGGGTTTAGGGCTTCTAGGCTACACCTTC
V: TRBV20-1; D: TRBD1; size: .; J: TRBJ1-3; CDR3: CSAQGGNAGNTIYF; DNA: TGCAGTGCTCAGGGGGGAAACGCTGGAAACACCATATATTTT
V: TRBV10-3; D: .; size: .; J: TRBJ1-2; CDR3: CAISQLFTENYGYTF; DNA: TGTGCCATCAGTCAACTTTTTACTGAGAACTATGGCTACACCTTC
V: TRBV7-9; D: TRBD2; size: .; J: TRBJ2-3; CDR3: CASSLAGLAGVSWTDTQYF; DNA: TGTGCCAGCAGCTTAGCGGGACTAGCGGGAGTGAGCTGGACGGATACGCAGTATTTT
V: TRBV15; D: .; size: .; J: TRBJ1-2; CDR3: CATSRDWKRSYGYTF; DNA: TGTGCCACCAGCAGAGATTGGAAACGGAGCTATGGCTACACCTTC
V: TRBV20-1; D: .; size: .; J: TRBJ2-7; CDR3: CSAGKTVYEQYF; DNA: TGCAGTGCTGGTAAGACTGTATACGAGCAGTACTTC
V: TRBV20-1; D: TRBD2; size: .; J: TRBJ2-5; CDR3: CSARPPPAPLAGGTQYF; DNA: TGCAGTGCTAGACCACCCCCCGCCCCTCTAGCGGGGGGGACCCAGTACTTC
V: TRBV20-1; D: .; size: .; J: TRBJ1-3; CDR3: CSARDSWGNTIYF; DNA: TGCAGTGCTAGAGACAGTTGGGGAAACACCATATATTTT
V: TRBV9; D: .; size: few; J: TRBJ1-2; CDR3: CASLPGPHGNGYTF; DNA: TGTGCCAGTCTACCGGGTCCTCACGGCAATGGCTACACCTTC
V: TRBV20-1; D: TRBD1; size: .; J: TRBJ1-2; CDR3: CSATAGTGENYGYTF; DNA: TGCAGTGCAACGGCCGGGACAGGGGAAAACTATGGCTACACCTTC
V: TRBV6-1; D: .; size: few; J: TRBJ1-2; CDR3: CASSHQGNYGYTF; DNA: TGTGCCAGCAGTCATCAGGGGAACTATGGCTACACCTTC
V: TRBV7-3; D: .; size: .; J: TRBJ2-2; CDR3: CASSLGPGELFF; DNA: TGTGCCAGCAGCTTGGGTCCTGGGGAGCTGTTTTTT
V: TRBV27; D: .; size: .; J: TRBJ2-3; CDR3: CASSRTTDTQYF; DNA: TGTGCCAGCAGCCGCACCACAGATACGCAGTATTTT
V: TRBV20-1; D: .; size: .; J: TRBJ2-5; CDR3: CSAITTYGSQETQYF; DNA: TGCAGTGCTATAACGACTTACGGGTCCCAAGAGACCCAGTACTTC
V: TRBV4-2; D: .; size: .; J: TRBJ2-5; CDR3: CASSQVGGETQYF; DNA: TGTGCCAGCAGCCAAGTGGGGGGAGAGACCCAGTACTTC
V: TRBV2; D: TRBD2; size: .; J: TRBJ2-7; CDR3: CASTSGDSYEQYF; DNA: TGTGCCAGCACCAGCGGGGATTCCTACGAGCAGTACTTC
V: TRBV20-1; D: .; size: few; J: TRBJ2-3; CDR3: CSAKDSQTDTQYF; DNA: TGCAGTGCTAAGGACTCACAGACAGATACGCAGTATTTT
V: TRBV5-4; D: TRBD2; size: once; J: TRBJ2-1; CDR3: CASSFAGGPFNEQFF; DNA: TGTGCCAGCAGCTTCGCGGGGGGGCCTTTCAATGAGCAGTTCTTC
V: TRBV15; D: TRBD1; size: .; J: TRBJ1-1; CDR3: CATSREGRGPEAFF; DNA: TGTGCCACCAGCAGAGAGGGCAGGGGGCCTGAAGCTTTCTTT
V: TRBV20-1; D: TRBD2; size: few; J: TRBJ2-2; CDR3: CSARASGGAYTGELFF; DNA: TGCAGTGCTAGAGCTAGCGGGGGGGCCTACACCGGGGAGCTGTTTTTT
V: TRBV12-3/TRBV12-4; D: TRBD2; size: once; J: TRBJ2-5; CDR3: CASRGTTGWTQYF; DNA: TGTGCCAGCAGGGGGACTACGGGGTGGACCCAGTACTTC
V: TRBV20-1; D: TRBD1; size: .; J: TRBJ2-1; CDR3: CSAGGGQGYNEQFF; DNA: TGCAGTGCTGGGGGGGGACAGGGCTACAATGAGCAGTTCTTC
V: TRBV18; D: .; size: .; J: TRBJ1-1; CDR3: CASSPSGDLYTEAFF; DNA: TGTGCCAGCTCACCATCTGGGGACCTCTACACTGAAGCTTTCTTT
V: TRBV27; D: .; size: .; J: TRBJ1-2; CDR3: CASKPNRDPNLNYGYTF; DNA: TGTGCCAGCAAACCTAACAGGGACCCCAACCTTAACTATGGCTACACCTTC
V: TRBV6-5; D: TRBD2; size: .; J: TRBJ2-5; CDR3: CASSYWGTSEETQYF; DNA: TGTGCCAGCAGTTACTGGGGGACTAGCGAAGAGACCCAGTACTTC
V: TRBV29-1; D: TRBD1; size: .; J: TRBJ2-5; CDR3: CSVLTGQETQYF; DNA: TGCAGCGTACTGACAGGGCAAGAGACCCAGTACTTC
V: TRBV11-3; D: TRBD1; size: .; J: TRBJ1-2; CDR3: CASSQGREGAGYGYTF; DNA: TGTGCCAGCAGCCAAGGCCGAGAGGGGGCAGGCTATGGCTACACCTTC
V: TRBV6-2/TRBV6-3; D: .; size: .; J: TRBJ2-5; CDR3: CASRSHLQETQYF; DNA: TGTGCCAGCAGGTCCCACCTCCAAGAGACCCAGTACTTC
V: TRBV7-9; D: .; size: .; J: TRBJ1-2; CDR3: CASSRSNGYTF; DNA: TGTGCCAGCAGCCGGAGTAATGGCTACACCTTC
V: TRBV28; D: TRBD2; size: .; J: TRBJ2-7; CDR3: CASSLWGTSSQQYF; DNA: TGTGCCAGCAGTTTATGGGGGACTAGTTCCCAGCAGTACTTC
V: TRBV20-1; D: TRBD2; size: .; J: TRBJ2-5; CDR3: CSVIGTSGMRGETQYF; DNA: TGCAGTGTTATCGGGACTAGCGGTATGAGGGGAGAGACCCAGTACTTC
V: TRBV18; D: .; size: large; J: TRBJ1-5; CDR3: CASSQRGQGNQPQHF; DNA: TGTGCCAGCTCCCAGCGGGGTCAGGGCAATCAGCCCCAGCATTTT
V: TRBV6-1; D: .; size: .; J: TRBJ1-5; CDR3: CASSAQGDQPQHF; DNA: TGTGCCAGCAGCGCCCAAGGGGATCAGCCCCAGCATTTT
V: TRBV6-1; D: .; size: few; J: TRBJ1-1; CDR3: CASVGHQTGNTEAFF; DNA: TGTGCCAGCGTAGGCCACCAGACAGGGAACACTGAAGCTTTCTTT
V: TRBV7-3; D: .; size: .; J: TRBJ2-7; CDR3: CASSLVVHVAGSFYEQYF; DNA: TGTGCCAGCAGCCTCGTGGTTCATGTGGCGGGCTCCTTCTACGAGCAGTACTTC
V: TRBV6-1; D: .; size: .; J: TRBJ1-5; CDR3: CASTFPGNGVGNQPQHF; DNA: TGTGCCAGCACCTTCCCGGGAAACGGTGTGGGAAATCAGCCCCAGCATTTT
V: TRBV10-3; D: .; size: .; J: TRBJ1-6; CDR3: CAITPTGRPLSYNSPLHF; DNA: TGTGCCATCACACCGACAGGACGGCCTCTCTCCTATAATTCACCCCTCCACTTT
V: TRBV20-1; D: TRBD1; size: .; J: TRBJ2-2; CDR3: CSATHRGTGELFF; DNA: TGCAGTGCTACCCACAGGGGGACCGGGGAGCTGTTTTTT
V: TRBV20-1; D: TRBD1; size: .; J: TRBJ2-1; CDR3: CSAANFQPGQGAYNEQFF; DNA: TGCAGTGCTGCCAACTTCCAACCGGGACAGGGCGCCTACAATGAGCAGTTCTTC
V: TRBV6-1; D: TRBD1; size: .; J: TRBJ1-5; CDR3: CASSTLSSGQGYQPQHF; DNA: TGTGCCAGCAGTACCCTCTCATCGGGACAGGGGTATCAGCCCCAGCATTTT